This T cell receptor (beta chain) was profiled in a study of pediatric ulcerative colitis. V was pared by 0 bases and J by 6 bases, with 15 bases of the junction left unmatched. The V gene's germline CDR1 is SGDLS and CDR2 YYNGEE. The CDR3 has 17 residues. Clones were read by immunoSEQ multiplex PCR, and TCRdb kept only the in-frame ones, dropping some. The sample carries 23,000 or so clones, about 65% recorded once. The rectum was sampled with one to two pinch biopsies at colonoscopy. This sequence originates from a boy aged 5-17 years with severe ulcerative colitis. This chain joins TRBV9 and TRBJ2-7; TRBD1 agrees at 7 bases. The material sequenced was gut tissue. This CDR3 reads CASSVDDKSTGEGEQYF. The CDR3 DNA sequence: TGTGCCAGCAGCGTAGATGATAAAAGTACAGGGGAAGGCGAGCAGTACTTC.